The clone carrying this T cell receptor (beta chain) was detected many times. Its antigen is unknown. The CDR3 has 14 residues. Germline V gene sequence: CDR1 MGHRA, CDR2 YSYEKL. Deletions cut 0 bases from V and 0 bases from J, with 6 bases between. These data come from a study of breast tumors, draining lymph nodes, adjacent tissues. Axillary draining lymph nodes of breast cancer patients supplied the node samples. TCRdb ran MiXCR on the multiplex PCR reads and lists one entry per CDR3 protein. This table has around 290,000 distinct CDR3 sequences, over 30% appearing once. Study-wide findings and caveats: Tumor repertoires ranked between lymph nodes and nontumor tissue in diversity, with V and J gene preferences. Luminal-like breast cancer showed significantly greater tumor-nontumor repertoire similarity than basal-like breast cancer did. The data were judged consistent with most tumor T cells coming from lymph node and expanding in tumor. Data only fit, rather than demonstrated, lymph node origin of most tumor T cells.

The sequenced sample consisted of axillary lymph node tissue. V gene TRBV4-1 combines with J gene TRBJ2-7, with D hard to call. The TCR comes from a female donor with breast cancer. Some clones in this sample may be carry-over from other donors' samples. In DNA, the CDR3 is TGCGCCAGCAGCCAAGATAAGAGCTCCTACGAGCAGTACTTC. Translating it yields CASSQDKSSYEQYF.